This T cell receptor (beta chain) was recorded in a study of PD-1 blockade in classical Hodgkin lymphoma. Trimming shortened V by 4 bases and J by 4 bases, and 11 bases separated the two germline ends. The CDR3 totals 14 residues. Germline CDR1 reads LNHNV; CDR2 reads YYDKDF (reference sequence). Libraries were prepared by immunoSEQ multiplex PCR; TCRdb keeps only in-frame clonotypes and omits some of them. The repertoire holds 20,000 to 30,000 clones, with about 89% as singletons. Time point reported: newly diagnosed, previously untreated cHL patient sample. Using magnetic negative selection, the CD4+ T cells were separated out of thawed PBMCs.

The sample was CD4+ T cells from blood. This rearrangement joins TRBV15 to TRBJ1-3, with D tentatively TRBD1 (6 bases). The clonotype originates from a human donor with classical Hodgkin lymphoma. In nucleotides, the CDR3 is TGTGCCACCAGCACCGGGGGCGACGGAAACACCATATATTTT. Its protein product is CATSTGGDGNTIYF. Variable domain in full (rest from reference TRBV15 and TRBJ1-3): DAMVIQNPRYQVTQFGKPVTLSCSQTLNHNVMYWYQQKSSQAPKLLFHYYDKDFNNEADTPDNFQSRRPNTSFCFLDIRSPGLGDTAMYLCATSTGGDGNTIYFGEGSWLTVV.